A single sample is the source of the 16 T cell receptor beta chains below, sequenced in a study of T cell repertoires in cytomegalovirus infection. TCRdb redid the calling of the reads with MiXCR, one entry per CDR3 protein. This sample yields some 400,000 distinct CDR3 sequences, of which about 33% are seen a single time; around 13% belongs to the top ten. The sequenced sample was PBMCs. These receptors were obtained from a human donor in good health (CMV status not recorded). Some clones in this sample may be carry-over from other donors' samples.

Of note for this clonotype: This may arise from a read error, as a much more abundant clone is one base away. V gene TRBV4-3 combines with J gene TRBJ2-5; D call uncertain. From germline, CDR1 is LGHNA and CDR2 YSLEER. The CDR3 covers 12 residues. The CDR3 here is CAISPKWETQYF. The CDR3, as DNA: TGCGCCATCAGCCCGAAATGGGAGACCCAGTACTTC.

The chain links TRBV15 to TRBJ2-5; perhaps TRBD2 as D (5 bases). The CDR3 spans 13 residues. Germline values: CDR1 LNHNV, CDR2 YYDKDF (reference sequence). Trimming took off 5 bases at V and 3 bases at J, with 10 bases between the two ends. The CDR3 nucleotides are TGTGCCACCAGCCCCGCGAGGGAAGAGACCCAGTACTTC. Amino acid sequence: CATSPAREETQYF. The whole variable domain, filled in from reference TRBV15 and TRBJ2-5, reads DAMVIQNPRYQVTQFGKPVTLSCSQTLNHNVMYWYQQKSSQAPKLLFHYYDKDFNNEADTPDNFQSRRPNTSFCFLDIRSPGLGDTAMYLCATSPAREETQYFGPGTRLLVL.

This clonotype occurred a few times. The V gene is TRBV28, the J gene TRBJ2-7; unclear D gene. The CDR3 runs 12 residues. Germline CDR1 reads MDHEN; CDR2 reads SYDVKM. The ends were cut back, 6 bases at V and 0 bases at J, with 6 bases in the middle. CDR3 residues: CASRSLSYEQYF. Here the CDR3 DNA reads TGTGCCAGCAGGTCCCTCTCCTACGAGCAGTACTTC. The full variable domain, rest sourced from reference TRBV28 and TRBJ2-7, is DVKVTQSSRYLVKRTGEKVFLECVQDMDHENMFWYRQDPGLGLRLIYFSYDVKMKEKGDIPEGYSVSREKKERFSLILESASTNQTSMYLCASRSLSYEQYFGPGTRLTVT.

The genes are TRBV4-1 and TRBJ2-3; 9 bases line up with TRBD1. Trimming took 5 bases from V and 4 from J; bases not matched to a gene: 13. This CDR3 is built from 17 residues. From germline, CDR1 is MGHRA and CDR2 YSYEKL. CDR3 in DNA: TGCGCCAGCAGCGCCAGGAGTCGGGACAGGGTATCAGATACGCAGTATTTT. As protein: CASSARSRDRVSDTQYF.

This clonotype was found a few times. V is TRBV12-3 or TRBV12-4 and J is TRBJ1-5; D not certain. V dropped 2 bases and J dropped 7 bases, with 12 bases sitting between them. This CDR3 comprises 14 residues. The CDR3 region is CASSLLGDWQPQHF. The CDR3 DNA reads TGTGCCAGCAGTTTACTCGGGGATTGGCAGCCCCAGCATTTT.

The J gene is TRBJ2-7, the V gene TRBV11-3; TRBD1 aligns across 9 bases. Trimming removed 5 bases from V and 5 bases from J; junction bases left unmatched: 13. The germline V gene has CDR1 SGHNT and CDR2 YENEEA. This CDR3 is 16 amino acids long. The CDR3 DNA follows: TGTGCCAGCAGCCCGGGGTCCGGGACAGGGAAGGACGAGCAGTACTTC. It yields the protein CASSPGSGTGKDEQYF.

About this clonotype itself: A read error may be the cause here, since a much bigger clone is one base away. The chain links TRBV7-6 to TRBJ1-2, with TRBD1 identical over 7 bases. Germline V gene data show CDR1 as SGHVS and CDR2 as FNYEAQ. Trimming took 5 bases from V and 6 from J; bases not matched to a gene: 15. This CDR3 has 16 amino acids. CDR3 nucleotide sequence: TGTGCCAGCAGCGTTCTAGAAATAGGGGGCTCGGATGGCTACACCTTC. Translating it yields CASSVLEIGGSDGYTF.

This clonotype was seen a handful of times. The chain has TRBV6-1 and TRBJ2-6; perhaps D is TRBD1 or TRBD2 (6 bases each). The V and J ends lost 6 bases and 2 bases respectively, with 14 bases between them. The CDR3 totals 16 residues. Germline CDR1 and CDR2: MNHNS and SASEGT. The CDR3 DNA is TGTGCCAGCAGGGGAGGACAGTCCGCTGGGGCCAACGTCCTGACTTTC. Translating it yields CASRGGQSAGANVLTF.

The rearrangement joins TRBV29-1 to TRBJ2-5; TRBD1 matches at 7 bases. The CDR3 runs to 12 residues. The junction had 2 bases not matched to a gene; V was cut back by 4 bases and J by 3 bases. Germline CDR1 and CDR2: SQVTM and ANQGSEA. DNA for the CDR3: TGCAGCGTTGTTGGGACAGAAGAGACCCAGTACTTC. It specifies CSVVGTEETQYF.

This clonotype was found a few times. The V call is TRBV7-6, the J call TRBJ1-4, with no clear D. Trimming left V 5 bases short and J 7 bases short, with 14 bases between. The CDR3 has 14 amino acids. CDR1 and CDR2 (germline): SGHVS, FNYEAQ. The CDR3 region has the DNA TGTGCCAGCAGCCCCTGGGGTGGCACTGAAAAACTGTTTTTT. Translating it yields CASSPWGGTEKLFF.

The CDR3: CASSQMGTGTYEQYF. DNA of the CDR3: TGTGCCAGCAGCCAAATGGGGACAGGGACCTACGAGCAGTACTTC. V and J are TRBV14 and TRBJ2-7, with 9 bases identical to TRBD1. The trim removed 2 bases at V and 2 bases at J, leaving 4 bases unmatched. There are 15 residues in the CDR3. Per the germline V gene, CDR1 is SGHDN and CDR2 is FVKESK.

V usage is TRBV10-2 and J usage is TRBJ1-5; 7 nucleotides align to TRBD1. J lost 0 bases, V lost 3 bases, and 8 bases had no gene match. The V gene's germline CDR1 is WSHSY and CDR2 SAAADI. The CDR3 runs to 17 residues. The CDR3 reads CASSDFRGFTSNQPQHF. The CDR3 coding sequence is TGCGCCAGCAGTGATTTCAGGGGGTTCACTAGCAATCAGCCCCAGCATTTT.

This chain links TRBV12-3 or TRBV12-4 with TRBJ1-2; TRBD1 agrees at 8 bases. CDR3 length: 13 amino acids. With 6 bases clipped from V and 4 bases from J, the junction kept 4 bases outside the gene matches. The CDR3 reads CASSPDRVYGYTF. The CDR3 nucleotides read TGTGCCAGCAGCCCGGACAGGGTCTATGGCTACACCTTC.

As regards this clonotype: This CDR3 is missing its conserved last phenylalanine or tryptophan, likely due to a read error. Because the CDR3's place on the DNA is in doubt, the DNA is left out and the CDR3 is given as listed by TCRdb. This chain links TRBV11-2 with TRBJ2-3. Germline V gene sequence: CDR1 SGHAT, CDR2 FQNNGV. 11 amino acids form the CDR3, both terminal residues included. CDR3 region: CAVVLRDTTYC.

V usage is TRBV12-3 or TRBV12-4 and J usage is TRBJ1-4; D remains ambiguous. The length of the CDR3 is 14 residues. V lost 2 bases, J lost 8 bases, and 12 bases lay in between. The CDR3 region has the DNA TGTGCCAGCAGTTTACTGGGGAGAGAGGAAAAACTGTTTTTT. Translating it yields CASSLLGREEKLFF.

The genes are TRBV25-1 and TRBJ2-1; TRBD2 matches 10 bases. The J segment lost 5 bases and the V segment lost 4 bases, leaving 11 bases of the junction unmatched. This CDR3 comprises 17 residues. Germline CDR1 MGHDK, CDR2 SYGVNS. Here the CDR3 DNA reads TGTGCCAGCAGTGTACCTCTAGGAGCGGGGGGGGACAATGAGCAGTTCTTC. This gives the protein CASSVPLGAGGDNEQFF.